Listed here are 12 T cell receptor beta chains from one sample, sequenced in a study of T cell changes during pregnancy in multiple sclerosis. Method: immunoSEQ multiplex PCR; TCRdb's copy keeps in-frame clones and lacks some. Of some 19,000 clones in the sample, roughly 88% were seen once. Here the sequenced sample was CD8+ T cells from peripheral blood mononuclear cells, taken after pregnancy. The receptors derive from a female donor in good health, enrolled as a control in a pregnancy study.

The J gene is TRBJ1-2, the V gene TRBV5-4; 8 bases map to TRBD1. Germline-derived CDR1 and CDR2 are SGHNT and YYREEE (reference sequence). After removal of 3 bases from V and 4 bases from J, the junction contained 5 bases not matched to a gene. The CDR3 is made up of 14 amino acids. The CDR3 region is CASSSGQGAYGYTF. In DNA, the CDR3 is TGTGCCAGCAGCTCAGGACAGGGTGCCTATGGCTACACCTTC.

The chain links TRBV7-6 to TRBJ2-1; a possible D gene is TRBD2 (5 bases). The CDR3 has 15 amino acids. Trimming shortened V by 5 bases and J by 4 bases, and 15 bases separated the two germline ends. Germline CDR1 reads SGHVS; CDR2 reads FNYEAQ. The CDR3 DNA sequence: TGTGCCAGCAGCGTCCACGCGGGTACATACAATGAGCAGTTCTTC. Its translation: CASSVHAGTYNEQFF. Using reference TRBV7-6 and TRBJ2-1 for the parts outside the CDR3, the full variable domain is GAGVSQSPRYKVTKRGQDVALRCDPISGHVSLYWYRQALGQGPEFLTYFNYEAQQDKSGLPNDRFSAERPEGSISTLTIQRTEQRDSAMYRCASSVHAGTYNEQFFGPGTRLTVL.

V is TRBV9 and J is TRBJ1-6, with D perhaps TRBD1 (6 bases). Trimming stripped 7 bases from V and 7 bases from J, with 15 bases between. The germline V gene has CDR1 SGDLS and CDR2 YYNGEE. The CDR3 has 14 residues. CDR3 nucleotides: TGTGCCAGCGGCGGGGGGCCGGGGAATTCACCCCTCCACTTT. Its protein product is CASGGGPGNSPLHF.

This clone has just one count. The rearrangement joins TRBV9 to TRBJ2-7; D gene uncertain. The V gene lost 0 bases and the J gene lost 0 bases, with 10 bases spanning the gap. The CDR3 extends over 15 amino acids. CDR1 SGDLS and CDR2 YYNGEE come from the germline V gene. The CDR3 loop reads CASSVGGTFSYEQYF. Here the CDR3 DNA reads TGTGCCAGCAGCGTAGGCGGCACCTTCTCCTACGAGCAGTACTTC.

In this sample, this clone turned up once. The DNA of the CDR3 is TGTGCCAGCAGCTCATCGGGACTCGAATTTAACTATGGCTACACCTTC. Residues: CASSSSGLEFNYGYTF. J is TRBJ1-2 and V is TRBV7-9; D is possibly TRBD1 (5 bases). This CDR3 comprises 16 residues. V lost 4 bases, J lost 1 base, and 16 bases lay in between. The V gene's germline CDR1 is SEHNR and CDR2 FQNEAQ (reference sequence).

The chain carries TRBV6-6 and TRBJ2-5, with D possibly TRBD1 on 6 matching bases. The V gene lost 6 bases and the J gene lost 5 bases, with 7 bases spanning the gap. Germline assignment: CDR1 MNHNY and CDR2 SVGAGI (reference sequence). The CDR3 consists of 11 residues. The CDR3 nucleotides are TGTGCCAGCAGGACAGGCGAGACCCAGTACTTC. Amino acid sequence: CASRTGETQYF.

The chain links TRBV4-3 to TRBJ1-5, with TRBD1 identical over 7 bases. Germline CDR1 is LGHNA and CDR2 is YSLEER. The CDR3 sequence is 15 residues long. The J segment lost 6 bases and the V segment lost 5 bases, leaving 10 bases of the junction unmatched. For the CDR3, the DNA is TGCGCCAGCAGCGACGACAGGGACGGCTCTCAGCCCCAGCATTTT. Its translation: CASSDDRDGSQPQHF.

This clone was seen a single time. V is TRBV10-1 and J is TRBJ1-2, with D maybe TRBD1 (5 bases). V was pared by 6 bases and J by 0 bases, with 14 bases between. Germline CDR1 is WNHNN and CDR2 is SYGVQD (reference sequence). The CDR3 loop spans 15 amino acids. CDR3 region: CASSRTGLTNYGYTF. The CDR3 DNA follows: TGCGCCAGCAGCCGCACAGGCCTTACTAACTATGGCTACACCTTC.

The V and J genes are TRBV2 and TRBJ2-1; D uncertain. The CDR3 totals 10 residues. V lost 7 bases and J lost 7, with 5 bases in between. Germline V lookup: CDR1 SNHLY, CDR2 FYNNEI. The CDR3 region has the DNA TGTGCCAGCAAAGAGAATGAGCAGTTCTTC. It codes for CASKENEQFF.

This clone came up once. This rearrangement joins TRBV4-1 to TRBJ2-7; the D is unclear. This CDR3 is built from 15 residues. Germline V gives CDR1 MGHRA, CDR2 YSYEKL. The V end lost 0 bases, the J end lost 2 bases, and 11 bases lay between the germline ends. The CDR3 region is CASSQESGSPYEQYF. As DNA, the CDR3 is TGCGCCAGCAGCCAAGAATCGGGTTCACCCTACGAGCAGTACTTC.

This chain links TRBV27 with TRBJ1-1; a possible D gene is TRBD1 (6 bases). The ends were cut back, 6 bases at V and 4 bases at J, with 15 bases in the middle. The CDR3 totals 14 residues. Germline V gene lookup returns CDR1 MNHEY and CDR2 SMNVEV (reference sequence). Here the CDR3 DNA reads TGTGCCAGCAGCCGAGGGGGGGAGTTCACTGAAGCTTTCTTT. Encoded protein: CASSRGGEFTEAFF.

The chain employs TRBV19 and TRBJ1-1; 10 bases are a match to TRBD1. The CDR3 has 13 residues. Germline V CDR1 and CDR2: LNHDA, SQIVND (reference sequence). V was clipped by 11 bases and J by 5 bases; unmatched bases: 8. The CDR3 protein is CAAGDRGWTEAFF. CDR3 coding DNA: TGTGCCGCGGGGGACAGGGGATGGACTGAAGCTTTCTTT.